Following are 20 T cell receptor beta chains from one sample sequenced in a study of persistence of HIV-infected CD4 T cells. Cells were stimulated with CMV-infected fibroblast lysates at 10 ug/mL. Memory cells lacking CD40L and CD69 with high CD45RO were sorted. The immunoSEQ assay was version 4, run in survey mode. Profiling relied on immunoSEQ multiplex PCR, and the TCRdb table lists in-frame clones only, not all of them. This table has about 33,000 clones, roughly 82% appearing once. For these TCRs, the target antigens are not known. The sequencing here drew on CD4+ T cells sorted from PBMCs after approximately 20-hour stimulation, taken from a patient who received antiretroviral therapy. The receptor source for this set is an adult man with HIV who was CMV-seropositive.

This clone was counted a few times. J is TRBJ1-1 and V is TRBV7-9; no reliable D call. CDR1 is SEHNR, CDR2 FQNEAQ, per germline (reference sequence). The CDR3 has 13 residues. V lost 3 bases to trimming and J lost 1 base, with 6 bases between them. The CDR3 sequence is CASSFTRNTEAFF. The CDR3 DNA sequence: TGTGCCAGCAGCTTCACAAGGAACACTGAAGCTTTCTTT.

V is TRBV11-3 and J is TRBJ1-2, with TRBD1 as a possible D gene (5 bases). V lost 5 bases, J lost 8 bases, and 12 bases lay in between. The CDR3 is 12 residues long. The germline V gene has CDR1 SGHNT and CDR2 YENEEA. CDR3 protein: CASSPGGVGYTF. CDR3 bases: TGTGCCAGCAGCCCAGGAGGGGTAGGCTACACCTTC.

J is TRBJ1-6 and V is TRBV5-1; D call uncertain. This CDR3 is 17 amino acids long. Trimming took off 3 bases at V and 0 bases at J, with 13 bases between the two ends. In germline, CDR1 is SGHRS, CDR2 YFSETQ. This chain's CDR3 is CASSYRDPNSYNSPLHF. The CDR3, as DNA: TGCGCCAGCAGCTACCGGGATCCTAACTCCTATAATTCACCCCTCCACTTT.

The V gene is TRBV3-1 (or the pseudogene TRBV3-2), the J gene TRBJ2-5; tentative D call: TRBD2 (6 bases). Germline assignment: CDR1 LGHDT and CDR2 YNNKEL (reference sequence). The ends were cut back, 1 base at V and 5 bases at J, with 11 bases in the middle. The length of the CDR3 is 14 residues. This CDR3 reads CASSQVGSMETQYF. The DNA for the CDR3 is TGTGCCAGCAGCCAAGTCGGGAGCATGGAGACCCAGTACTTC.

The rearrangement links TRBV25-1 to TRBJ2-2; 8 bases fit TRBD1. The V gene's germline CDR1 is MGHDK and CDR2 SYGVNS. J gave up 7 bases and V 3 bases, and 7 bases lay outside the gene matches. This CDR3 comprises 15 residues. The CDR3 DNA reads as TGTGCCAGCAGTGAGCAGGGGGCGCGTGTCGGGGAGCTGTTTTTT. Its translation is CASSEQGARVGELFF.

This clone turned up a few times. Within the sample, other DNA sequences also encode this same CDR3. The chain employs TRBV7-3 and TRBJ2-2; D is uncertain. Per germline, CDR1 SGHTA and CDR2 FQGTGA. Trimming left V 6 bases short and J 0 bases short, with 11 bases between. The CDR3 totals 15 residues. This CDR3 reads CASSPPGSNTGELFF. The CDR3 DNA reads as TGTGCCAGCAGTCCCCCTGGGTCGAACACCGGGGAGCTGTTTTTT.

This rearrangement joins TRBV28 to TRBJ1-1; 8 nucleotides match TRBD1. Germline trimming cut 6 bases from V and 1 base from J; bases unmatched to any gene: 7. The CDR3 length is 15 residues. The germline V gene encodes CDR1 MDHEN and CDR2 SYDVKM. In nucleotides, the CDR3 is TGTGCCAGCAGCCCCGGGACAGGACGGAACACTGAAGCTTTCTTT. Translating it yields CASSPGTGRNTEAFF.

J is TRBJ2-7 and V is TRBV3-1 (or the pseudogene TRBV3-2), with a possible D match to TRBD1 (6 bases). The V gene's germline CDR1 is LGHDT and CDR2 YNNKEL (reference sequence). The CDR3 sequence is 11 residues long. Trimming took 8 bases from V and 2 from J, leaving 7 bases between them. The CDR3 sequence is CASHRAYEQYF. The CDR3 bases are TGTGCCAGCCACAGGGCCTACGAGCAGTACTTC.

This chain joins TRBV10-3 and TRBJ2-7; 12 bases line up with TRBD2. The CDR3 contains 16 residues. Germline CDR1 is ENHRY and CDR2 is SYGVKD. Trimming removed 0 bases from V and 4 bases from J; junction bases left unmatched: 4. Here the CDR3 reads CAISESLAGGPYEQYF. CDR3 bases: TGTGCCATCAGTGAGTCCCTAGCGGGGGGGCCATACGAGCAGTACTTC.

This clone appeared a single time. The chain combines TRBV15 with TRBJ2-5; TRBD1 aligns across 10 bases. Germline V lookup: CDR1 LNHNV, CDR2 YYDKDF (reference sequence). This CDR3 comprises 15 residues. Unmatched junction bases numbered 9, after V lost 6 bases and J lost 5 bases. The CDR3 loop reads CATRGDRGFGETQYF. The CDR3 bases are TGTGCCACCAGGGGGGACAGGGGATTTGGGGAGACCCAGTACTTC. The full variable domain, in which reference TRBV15 and TRBJ2-5 provide the parts outside the CDR3, is DAMVIQNPRYQVTQFGKPVTLSCSQTLNHNVMYWYQQKSSQAPKLLFHYYDKDFNNEADTPDNFQSRRPNTSFCFLDIRSPGLGDTAMYLCATRGDRGFGETQYFGPGTRLLVL.

This chain uses TRBV3-1 (or the pseudogene TRBV3-2) with TRBJ1-2; tentatively, D is TRBD1 (5 bases). Trimming left V 8 bases short and J 8 bases short, with 18 bases between. CDR1 and CDR2 (germline): LGHDT, YNNKEL (reference sequence). The CDR3 extends over 13 amino acids. CDR3: CASGSRDAGGYTF. The CDR3 region has the DNA TGTGCCAGCGGCAGCCGGGACGCAGGGGGCTACACCTTC.

The CDR3 here is CASSLDRGNTEAFF. The CDR3 coding sequence is TGTGCCAGCAGCTTGGACAGGGGGAACACTGAAGCTTTCTTT. This chain links TRBV7-2 with TRBJ1-1; 9 bases match TRBD1. CDR1 and CDR2 (germline): SGHTA, FQGNSA. V was pared by 3 bases and J by 1 base, with 0 bases of the junction left unmatched. CDR3 length equals 14 residues.

The rearrangement uses TRBV5-6 and TRBJ1-2; no clear D gene. The V end was cut by 1 base, the J end by 4 bases, with 11 bases between. The CDR3 runs to 14 residues. The V gene's germline CDR1 is SGHDT and CDR2 YYEEEE. CDR3: CASSLRARFYGYTF. The CDR3, as DNA: TGTGCCAGCAGCTTGCGCGCCAGATTCTATGGCTACACCTTC.

This clone was counted a few times. The chain uses TRBV5-1 and TRBJ1-4, with D possibly matching TRBD1 (6 bases). There are 14 residues in the CDR3. The V gene lost 4 bases and the J gene lost 5 bases, with 12 bases spanning the gap. The germline gives CDR1 SGHRS, CDR2 YFSETQ. In DNA form, the CDR3 reads TGCGCCAGCAGCCCGACAGGCCGAAATGAAAAACTGTTTTTT. This encodes CASSPTGRNEKLFF. The entire variable domain, with the rest obtained from reference TRBV5-1 and TRBJ1-4, is as follows: KAGVTQTPRYLIKTRGQQVTLSCSPISGHRSVSWYQQTPGQGLQFLFEYFSETQRNKGNFPGRFSGRQFSNSRSEMNVSTLELGDSALYLCASSPTGRNEKLFFGSGTQLSVL.

The rearrangement joins TRBV19 to TRBJ1-1; 9 bases fit TRBD1. The CDR3 spans 12 residues. V was pared by 6 bases and J by 11 bases, with 7 bases of the junction left unmatched. CDR1 is LNHDA, CDR2 SQIVND, per germline (reference sequence). The CDR3 loop is CASRTRGTGAFF. CDR3 sequence (DNA): TGTGCCAGTAGAACCCGGGGGACAGGGGCTTTCTTT.

This chain links TRBV5-6 with TRBJ2-7, with TRBD1 matching over 7 bases. The ends lost 6 bases at V and 4 bases at J; junction bases unmatched: 10. Germline values: CDR1 SGHDT, CDR2 YYEEEE. The CDR3 contains 14 residues. In DNA, the CDR3 is TGTGCCAGCACCCCTACAGGGGTAAGGTACGAGCAGTACTTC. Residues: CASTPTGVRYEQYF.

This clone was found once. The rearrangement links TRBV9 to TRBJ1-1; D gene unclear. The CDR3 is made up of 11 amino acids. The V and J ends lost 3 bases and 7 bases respectively, with 7 bases between them. CDR1 is SGDLS, CDR2 YYNGEE, per germline. The CDR3, as DNA: TGTGCCAGCAGCGCGAAGGGTGAAGCTTTCTTT. Protein product: CASSAKGEAFF.

CDR3 sequence reads: CASSLTGGLYEQYF. The CDR3 region has the DNA TGCGCCAGCAGCTTGACAGGTGGTCTCTACGAGCAGTACTTC. V and J are TRBV5-1 and TRBJ2-7; D perhaps matches TRBD1 (5 bases). The V gene's germline CDR1 is SGHRS and CDR2 YFSETQ. Deletions cut 1 base from V and 3 bases from J, with 11 bases between. The CDR3 has 14 amino acids. The full variable domain, in which reference TRBV5-1 and TRBJ2-7 provide the parts outside the CDR3, is KAGVTQTPRYLIKTRGQQVTLSCSPISGHRSVSWYQQTPGQGLQFLFEYFSETQRNKGNFPGRFSGRQFSNSRSEMNVSTLELGDSALYLCASSLTGGLYEQYFGPGTRLTVT.

Notes on this clone: Additional DNA sequences in this sample encode the identical CDR3. V usage is TRBV18 and J usage is TRBJ2-2; the D is unclear. The germline V gene encodes CDR1 KGHSH and CDR2 LQKENI. The ends were cut back, 3 bases at V and 5 bases at J, with 4 bases in the middle. CDR3 size: 12 residues. The CDR3 DNA reads TGTGCCAGCTCACCGCCGACCGGGGAGCTGTTTTTT. Residues: CASSPPTGELFF.

The chain has TRBV7-6 and TRBJ2-7, with 10 bases fitting TRBD1. Per the germline V gene, CDR1 is SGHVS and CDR2 is FNYEAQ. The CDR3 is 16 residues long. V lost 4 bases to trimming and J lost 5 bases; unmatched junction nucleotides: 11. CDR3 nucleotides: TGTGCCAGCAGCTCACTGAAGGGACAGGGGAAACACGAGCAGTACTTC. Translated: CASSSLKGQGKHEQYF.